The entry below describes one T cell receptor beta chain. Its antigen specificity is not known. No base qualities exist here, and no much larger clone lies one base off it. The sample comes from a study of beta chain features in type 1 diabetes listed by TCRdb under 2018. With respect to the entire study: Mean age, gender distribution, total cell number and subset yield were not different between patients and healthy donors. A total of just under 110,000,000 sorted cells were examined across all samples, and RNA yield correlated strongly with the number of cells per subset. The study compared the TCRB repertoires of sorted circulating CD4+ T cell subsets in recently diagnosed type 1 diabetes patients with those in matched healthy donors. Whereas all 30 or so donors provided naive and central memory subsets, regulatory and stem cell-like memory subsets were isolated from just 8 patients and about eight healthy donors. Broad study findings and their caveats: Naive, central memory and regulatory TCRB repertoires appeared more similar among patients than among healthy donors. Because cDNA was sequenced instead of genomic DNA, highly expressing activated cells could be over-represented, though the groups showed no difference in activation or CD3 levels. Shorter templates might have been favored by PCR, but patient and control samples were amplified and corrected together, so both groups would have been affected equally by any skew. Type 1 diabetes patients showed a moderate but significant shortening of TCRB CDR3 length in all four CD4+ subsets. Because the HLA sub-analyses included only small numbers of individuals, any influence of HLA type on TCRB rearrangement was left unresolved. Patients with type 1 diabetes made fewer insertions and deleted more nucleotides at VDJ recombination sites, implying thymic rearrangement abnormalities.

CDR1 is given as MGHDK and CDR2 as SYGVNS, both from the germline V gene. Measured from the cysteine to the phenylalanine, the CDR3 is 13 residues long. Here the CDR3 DNA is all that survives: 39 bases in frame from base 1. Here V drops 8 bases and J drops 2 bases, and the junction holds 5 bases not matched to any gene. Each donor gave one peripheral blood draw, averaging about 100 mL, which was collected into heparinised tubes. Naive, central memory, regulatory and stem cell-like memory CD4+ T cells were sorted on a BD FACSAria II using a panel including CD45RO, CCR7, CD25, CD127, CD95 and CD27. A purity above 98% was achieved for all sorted populations. Right away, PBMCs were isolated by Lymphoprep density gradient centrifugation and were stained directly, with no culture step. To minimize batch effects, samples were stained and sorted in pairs, one healthy donor with one patient per experiment.

The entire isolated RNA was reverse transcribed using the High Capacity cDNA Reverse Transcription Kit, and thus expressed TCRB transcripts were sequenced. Stem cell-like memory T cell samples underwent survey-depth immunoSEQ sequencing, averaging approximately 1 million total reads per sample. After sorted cells were lysed in RLT buffer, RNA was extracted with DNase-treated RNeasy Micro or Mini kits, with the choice depending on cell number. Each cell subset was processed separately to prevent cross-contamination, with patient and healthy donor samples processed together. Using the immunoSEQ multiplex PCR, TCRB sequences were amplified from cDNA into 87-bp fragments spanning the CDR3 region. Sequencing of the amplicons was performed on the Illumina HiSeq platform. Regarding the original processing steps: PCR bias was corrected computationally using synthetic template baselines, and reads within Hamming distance 2 were collapsed, with unmergeable singletons discarded. Reads were aligned against IMGT to assign V, D and J genes, CDR3 length and insertions or deletions at six rearrangement sites. Within each subset, clonotype counts were normalized to sorted cell number, after which true diversity and Gini coefficients were computed with the tcR R package. Repertoire sharing was quantified using the overlap coefficient calculated on TCRB nucleotide sequences. Here the immuneACCESS table is served through TCRdb, limited to in-frame sequences with V and J called. Missing clones are a known gap in these copies; in checked studies unresolved V genes cover under half, and the rest lacks a known reason. That table gives V, J and clone size, and the DNA gave D and trimming. This sample has about 110,000 clones in its table, and 40% of those were observed once. Roughly 0.059% of the sample is held by the ten biggest clonotypes.

The sequencing sample was made of stem cell memory CD4+ T cells from blood. The cell subset or site label, as the study defines it: stem cell-like memory CD4+ T cells. This sequence was found in a woman between 18 and 29 years old in good health. Recombination connected TRBV25-1 to TRBJ2-7, and 8 bases in between align with TRBD1. The bases read TGTGCCAGCGGACAGGGAGTCCCCTACGAGCAGTACTTC. Its protein is CASGQGVPYEQYF.